The rows below give T cell receptor beta chains drawn from one sample of a study of blood T cell repertoires in COVID-19. Sequencing used immunoSEQ multiplex PCR; TCRdb keeps in-frame clones, though not all of them. The sample yields 250,000 to 350,000 clones, about 90% seen once. Sequencing was performed on peripheral blood. These receptor sequences come from a woman in her twenties or thirties who had recovered from COVID-19. CDR3s include the opening cysteine and the closing phenylalanine or tryptophan. The order of the fields is CDR3 protein, D gene, J gene, V gene. The D gene is left open where the match is weak.

CDR3aa: CASKVGGGAAEAFF; d_gene: NA; j_gene: TRBJ1-1; v_gene: TRBV2
CDR3aa: CASSSLGQVFLANYGYTF; d_gene: TRBD1; j_gene: TRBJ1-2; v_gene: TRBV11-2
CDR3aa: CASILGGSSYEQYF; d_gene: TRBD2; j_gene: TRBJ2-7; v_gene: TRBV28
CDR3aa: CASSTTGNTEAFF; d_gene: NA; j_gene: TRBJ1-1; v_gene: TRBV5-1
CDR3aa: CASSQLGTRGPDTQYF; d_gene: NA; j_gene: TRBJ2-3; v_gene: TRBV4-1
CDR3aa: CASSQEGSEVYNEQFF; d_gene: NA; j_gene: TRBJ2-1; v_gene: TRBV4-2
CDR3aa: CASSYSGRNTEAFF; d_gene: NA; j_gene: TRBJ1-1; v_gene: TRBV6-5
CDR3aa: CASSGLAGSSGELFF; d_gene: TRBD2; j_gene: TRBJ2-2; v_gene: TRBV6-5
CDR3aa: CASSSWADLYEQYF; d_gene: NA; j_gene: TRBJ2-7; v_gene: TRBV6-5
CDR3aa: CASAPGGSNQPQHF; d_gene: NA; j_gene: TRBJ1-5; v_gene: TRBV12-5
CDR3aa: CAWSVEGVTEAFF; d_gene: NA; j_gene: TRBJ1-1; v_gene: TRBV30
CDR3aa: CASSPLIDSPYEQYF; d_gene: NA; j_gene: TRBJ2-7; v_gene: TRBV4-1
CDR3aa: CASSPRQAPFSNQPQHF; d_gene: NA; j_gene: TRBJ1-5; v_gene: TRBV28
CDR3aa: CASSLEGQGREKLFF; d_gene: TRBD1; j_gene: TRBJ1-4; v_gene: TRBV11-2
CDR3aa: CASSLEVRGQFF; d_gene: NA; j_gene: TRBJ2-1; v_gene: TRBV12-3/TRBV12-4
CDR3aa: CASSLGISGSPIQYF; d_gene: TRBD2; j_gene: TRBJ2-4; v_gene: TRBV7-2
CDR3aa: CATGGTRNTDTQYF; d_gene: TRBD2; j_gene: TRBJ2-3; v_gene: TRBV28
CDR3aa: CASNSGTLLTGELFF; d_gene: NA; j_gene: TRBJ2-2; v_gene: TRBV19
CDR3aa: CASRGTYGLAGDNEQFF; d_gene: TRBD2; j_gene: TRBJ2-1; v_gene: TRBV19
CDR3aa: CASSPGGQDTGELFF; d_gene: NA; j_gene: TRBJ2-2; v_gene: TRBV11-3
CDR3aa: CASSPGQGVLYEQYF; d_gene: TRBD1; j_gene: TRBJ2-7; v_gene: TRBV4-1
CDR3aa: CASSYSAGDTDTQYF; d_gene: TRBD2; j_gene: TRBJ2-3; v_gene: TRBV6-2/TRBV6-3
CDR3aa: CASSGTIQPQHF; d_gene: NA; j_gene: TRBJ1-5; v_gene: TRBV2
CDR3aa: CASSLSSNYGYTF; d_gene: NA; j_gene: TRBJ1-2; v_gene: TRBV7-9
CDR3aa: CASSDPGGYEQFF; d_gene: TRBD1; j_gene: TRBJ2-1; v_gene: TRBV6-1
CDR3aa: CASSPGQGALETQYF; d_gene: TRBD1; j_gene: TRBJ2-5; v_gene: TRBV19
CDR3aa: CASSVSWGGNTEAFF; d_gene: NA; j_gene: TRBJ1-1; v_gene: TRBV9
CDR3aa: CAPHGGSSYNSPLHF; d_gene: NA; j_gene: TRBJ1-6; v_gene: TRBV7-2
CDR3aa: CASRRGGSTYEQYF; d_gene: NA; j_gene: TRBJ2-7; v_gene: TRBV28
CDR3aa: CASSGTIPYEQYF; d_gene: NA; j_gene: TRBJ2-7; v_gene: TRBV6-6
CDR3aa: CSVGTSGKPEQYF; d_gene: TRBD2; j_gene: TRBJ2-7; v_gene: TRBV29-1
CDR3aa: CASSLTGQSDGYTF; d_gene: NA; j_gene: TRBJ1-2; v_gene: TRBV5-1
CDR3aa: CASSLGTSIVMNTEAFF; d_gene: NA; j_gene: TRBJ1-1; v_gene: TRBV7-8
CDR3aa: CASSFRTGGQPQHF; d_gene: TRBD1; j_gene: TRBJ1-5; v_gene: TRBV19
CDR3aa: CASSYATGTYEQYF; d_gene: NA; j_gene: TRBJ2-7; v_gene: TRBV5-1
CDR3aa: CASSGGHNQPQHF; d_gene: NA; j_gene: TRBJ1-5; v_gene: TRBV25-1
CDR3aa: CASSASAGNTIYF; d_gene: NA; j_gene: TRBJ1-3; v_gene: TRBV25-1
CDR3aa: CASSRGSAYNEQFF; d_gene: NA; j_gene: TRBJ2-1; v_gene: TRBV7-8
CDR3aa: CASSLASGGDTQYF; d_gene: TRBD1; j_gene: TRBJ2-3; v_gene: TRBV5-1
CDR3aa: CASSYGDIYEQYF; d_gene: NA; j_gene: TRBJ2-7; v_gene: TRBV11-2
CDR3aa: CSVAEGGLEQPQHF; d_gene: NA; j_gene: TRBJ1-5; v_gene: TRBV29-1